A selection of T cell receptor beta chains follows, all from one sample in a study of control samples from healthy donors and cancer patients. Only in-frame clones appear in the TCRdb table, and some are missing; sequencing was by immunoSEQ multiplex PCR. The sample has around 130,000 clones, approximately 88% seen once; the top ten hold almost 40%. The sequencing sample was made of blood. These receptors all come from a man aged 50 to 60 in good health. CDR3s include the opening cysteine and the closing phenylalanine or tryptophan. The D gene is left open where the match is weak. Part of the rows lack a size; the others show once, few, many or a class for expanded clones.

D	J	size	V	DNA	CDR3
TRBD1	TRBJ1-1	.	TRBV27	TGTGCCAGCAGCCCGGACAGGGGGCTCAATGAAGCTTTCTTT	CASSPDRGLNEAFF
TRBD2	TRBJ2-5	.	TRBV4-3	TGCGCCAGCAGCCAGGCCCGACTAGCGGGGGGAGAGACCCAGTACTTC	CASSQARLAGGETQYF
.	TRBJ1-1	.	TRBV18	TGTGCCAGCTCACCGGGTCAACTAAAGGGAAACACTGAAGCTTTCTTT	CASSPGQLKGNTEAFF
.	TRBJ1-1	.	TRBV7-8	TGTGCCAGCAGCTTCGGACCTAACACTGAAGCTTTCTTT	CASSFGPNTEAFF
.	TRBJ2-3	.	TRBV14	TGTGCCAGCAGCCAACGGTTTTACACAGATACGCAGTATTTT	CASSQRFYTDTQYF
.	TRBJ1-2	.	TRBV4-1	TGCGCCAGCAGCCAAGCGGCAGCTAACTATGGCTACACCTTC	CASSQAAANYGYTF
.	TRBJ1-1	.	TRBV11-3	TGTGCCAGCAGCTCCTCGACCGGGGTGGCTGAAGCTTTCTTT	CASSSSTGVAEAFF
TRBD1	TRBJ1-2	.	TRBV6-4	TGTGCCAGCTCAGGGGGCTCGGACTATGGCTACACCTTC	CASSGGSDYGYTF
TRBD1	TRBJ2-7	few	TRBV3-1/TRBV3-2	TGTGCCAGCAGCCCCCCCGGGACAGGGTACGAGCAGTACTTC	CASSPPGTGYEQYF
TRBD1	TRBJ2-7	.	TRBV7-2	TGTGCCAGCAGCTCCGGACAGGGCGGCGAGCAGTACTTC	CASSSGQGGEQYF
.	TRBJ1-6	.	TRBV19	TGTGCCAGTAGTATCGGGACGCTGCGATCCCTCCACTTT	CASSIGTLRSLHF
.	TRBJ2-1	.	TRBV14	TGTGCCAGCAGCCAAGGCAGCTCCTACAATGAGCAGTTCTTC	CASSQGSSYNEQFF
TRBD2	TRBJ2-1	.	TRBV2	TGTGCCAGCAGTGAATGGGGACTAGGGGGTAATGAGCAGTTCTTC	CASSEWGLGGNEQFF
TRBD1	TRBJ2-5	.	TRBV6-5	TGTGCCAGCAGCACACAGGGGGCCCAAGAGACCCAGTACTTC	CASSTQGAQETQYF
.	TRBJ2-1	.	TRBV13	TGTGCCAGCAGCTTAGGCTTGCCACCTTGGAATGAGCAGTTCTTC	CASSLGLPPWNEQFF
TRBD1	TRBJ2-7	.	TRBV13	TGTGCCAGCAGTCTCCTACAGGGGGCCAACTACGAGCAGTACTTC	CASSLLQGANYEQYF
.	TRBJ2-3	.	TRBV7-6	TGTGCCAGCAGCTTAGACGATACGCAGTATTTT	CASSLDDTQYF
.	TRBJ1-1	.	TRBV10-2	TGCGCCAGCACGACTTTTAGCGGGGTAACTGAAGCTTTCTTT	CASTTFSGVTEAFF
TRBD1	TRBJ1-5	.	TRBV19	TGTGCCAGTAGAAGGGGGGAGGGGGCTCAGCCCCAGCATTTT	CASRRGEGAQPQHF
TRBD1	TRBJ1-6	.	TRBV6-6	TGTGCCAGCAGAGAGACAGGGGGCGGCAATTCACCCCTCCACTTT	CASRETGGGNSPLHF
.	TRBJ2-1	.	TRBV30	TGTGCCTGGAGTGTGGCCTTTAGGGGTGAGCAGTTCTTC	CAWSVAFRGEQFF
TRBD1	TRBJ2-3	.	TRBV10-3	TGTGCCATCAGTGAGATTCGTGGGACAGCCCCGCCCGTTAGCACAGATACGCAGTATTTT	CAISEIRGTAPPVSTDTQYF
.	TRBJ2-7	.	TRBV29-1	TGCAGCGTTGAAGATCGGCAGGGTACCGAGCAGTACTTC	CSVEDRQGTEQYF
.	TRBJ1-2	.	TRBV30	TGTGCCTGGAGCGAACCTGGACGGGGCAAAAACTATGGCTACACCTTC	CAWSEPGRGKNYGYTF
.	TRBJ1-2	.	TRBV9	TGTGCCAGCAGCGTAGCTTGGGGAAACTATGGCTACACCTTC	CASSVAWGNYGYTF
.	TRBJ1-2	once	TRBV10-3	TGTGCCATCAGTGTTGGGGGGAACTATGGCTACACCTTC	CAISVGGNYGYTF
.	TRBJ2-1	.	TRBV6-2/TRBV6-3	TGTGCCAGCAGCTTGGGGGGGCCTACCTACAATGAGCAGTTCTTC	CASSLGGPTYNEQFF
.	TRBJ1-2	.	TRBV12-5	TGTGCTAGTGGGCCCTCGCTCTATGGCTACACCTTC	CASGPSLYGYTF
.	TRBJ1-3	.	TRBV18	TGTGCCAGCTCACATCCGCAGTCTGGAAACACCATATATTTT	CASSHPQSGNTIYF
.	TRBJ1-3	.	TRBV4-3	TGCGCCAGCAGCCAACAAACTGACTCTGGAAACACCATATATTTT	CASSQQTDSGNTIYF
.	TRBJ1-1	.	TRBV27	TGTGCCAGCAGTTTATCGGTGGGCCCCGAAGCTTTCTTT	CASSLSVGPEAFF
.	TRBJ2-5	.	TRBV7-2	TGTGCCAGCAGCTCCTGGTTCCAAGAGACCCAGTACTTC	CASSSWFQETQYF
.	TRBJ2-5	once	TRBV5-4	TGTGCCAGCAGCTTGGGAAAGACCCAGTACTTC	CASSLGKTQYF
TRBD2	TRBJ2-1	.	TRBV27	TGTGCCAGCAGACTAGCGGGGAGCTCCTACAATGAGCAGTTCTTC	CASRLAGSSYNEQFF
.	TRBJ2-1	.	TRBV24-1	TGTGCCACCAGTGAGCATGTCCTGGGTGAGCAGTTCTTC	CATSEHVLGEQFF
.	TRBJ2-2	.	TRBV6-2/TRBV6-3	TGTGCCAGCAGTTACAGCGGCACCGGGGAGCTGTTTTTT	CASSYSGTGELFF
.	TRBJ1-5	.	TRBV10-2	TGCGCCAGCAGTGAGCACAGGGCCGATCAGCCCCAGCATTTT	CASSEHRADQPQHF
.	TRBJ1-1	.	TRBV19	TGTGCCAGTAGTATAGCAACAGGGTCAAACACTGAAGCTTTCTTT	CASSIATGSNTEAFF
TRBD1	TRBJ2-7	.	TRBV10-3	TGTGCCATCAGTGATGACAGGGGTTACGAGCAGTACTTC	CAISDDRGYEQYF
TRBD1	TRBJ1-2	few	TRBV19	TGTGCCAGTAGTTTCGGACAGGGGGCGAAGGATGGCTACACCTTC	CASSFGQGAKDGYTF
.	TRBJ1-2	.	TRBV29-1	TGCAGCGCTCACCAGAACTATGGCTACACCTTC	CSAHQNYGYTF
TRBD2	TRBJ2-7	.	TRBV2	TGTGCCAGCAGGCTAGCGGGGGAGCTCTCCTACGAGCAGTACTTC	CASRLAGELSYEQYF
.	TRBJ1-5	.	TRBV5-1	TGCGCCAGCAGCCCTCTGGGCATGGAGGGCAATCAGCCCCAGCATTTT	CASSPLGMEGNQPQHF
TRBD1	TRBJ2-5	.	TRBV19	TGTGCCAGTAGTCTCTACAGGGGGACGGAGACCCAGTACTTC	CASSLYRGTETQYF
.	TRBJ1-2	.	TRBV7-9	TGTGCCAGCAGCTTAGCCCGGAGGCCTCAGAGGGCGAACTATGGCTACACCTTC	CASSLARRPQRANYGYTF
TRBD1	TRBJ2-3	.	TRBV7-6	TGTGCCAGCAGCTCCCCCACACCTACAGGGGTGTTCACAGATACGCAGTATTTT	CASSSPTPTGVFTDTQYF
.	TRBJ1-1	.	TRBV7-9	TGTGCCAGCAGCTTAATGTCCCACAGACACGCTGAAGCTTTCTTT	CASSLMSHRHAEAFF